This note documents a single T cell receptor (beta chain) sequence. RNA amounts of roughly 0.45 to 1 ug underwent reverse transcription with random hexamers. TCRdb reprocessed the immunoSEQ multiplex PCR reads with MiXCR, giving one entry per CDR3 protein. The data hold approximately 180,000 distinct CDR3 sequences, with approximately 95% observed a single time. The sample originates from a study of CD8 T cells in Susac syndrome. The V and J ends lost 3 bases and 0 bases respectively, with 9 bases between them. This CDR3 region has 14 residues. Germline CDR1 and CDR2: GTSNPN and SVGIG (reference sequence).

The TCR comes from a human donor with multiple sclerosis. The V call is TRBV30, the J call TRBJ2-1; D not resolved. What was sequenced was CD4+ T cells from PBMCs. In DNA form, the CDR3 reads TGTGCCTGGAGAACAGCTAGCTCCTACAATGAGCAGTTCTTC. Its translation is CAWRTASSYNEQFF. The entire variable domain, with the rest obtained from reference TRBV30 and TRBJ2-1, is as follows: SQTIHQWPATLVQPVGSPLSLECTVEGTSNPNLYWYRQAAGRGLQLLFYSVGIGQISSEVPQNLSASRPQDRQFILSSKKLLLSDSGFYLCAWRTASSYNEQFFGPGTRLTVL.